A single sample is the source of the 21 T cell receptor beta chains below, sequenced in a study of regulatory T cells in long-lasting Graves disease. Sample time point: newly diagnosed GD, antithyroid drugs for less than 3 months. Scientists built the TCR library using RNA that was extracted from PBMCs. Library construction for TCR beta used iRepertoire HTBI primers and Arm-PCR of CDR3 regions. TCRdb re-analysed the multiplex PCR reads in MiXCR, keeping a single row per CDR3 protein. The data hold 600,000 to 650,000 distinct CDR3 sequences, with approximately 15% observed a single time. The data also belong to a second study, concerning T cells in Graves' hyperthyroidism and ophthalmopathy.

The material was peripheral blood mononuclear cells (PBMCs), obtained at new diagnosis, from a patient treated with antithyroid drugs. The receptors come from a woman aged 30 to 39 with Graves disease.

This clonotype was detected only a few times. The V call is TRBV4-1, the J call TRBJ2-7; 8 bases align to TRBD1. The CDR3 extends over 15 amino acids. Germline CDR1 is MGHRA and CDR2 is YSYEKL. After removal of 1 base from V and 3 bases from J, the junction contained 5 bases not matched to a gene. In nucleotides, the CDR3 is TGCGCCAGCAGCCAAGCTGAAGGACAGGGCTACGAGCAGTACTTC. Translating it yields CASSQAEGQGYEQYF.

Regarding this clonotype: At one boundary the junction diverges from the germline segment, which might be a read error. The V gene is TRBV12-3 or TRBV12-4, the J gene TRBJ2-5; no reliable D call. This CDR3 has 16 residues. CDR3 sequence: CASSLEGYLVTETQYF. In DNA form, the CDR3 reads TGTGCCAGCAGCTTAGAAGGGTACTTGGTGACGGAGACCCAGTACTTC.

The rearrangement links TRBV12-3 or TRBV12-4 to TRBJ1-6; D perhaps matches TRBD1 (6 bases). This CDR3 has 14 residues. Between the trimmed V and J ends, which lost 5 bases and 8 bases, there was a span of 13 bases. The CDR3 region has the DNA TGTGCCAGCAGTCGGAGGGGGAAGGATTCACCCCTCCACTTT. Translation gives CASSRRGKDSPLHF.

The chain carries TRBV20-1 and TRBJ1-2, with TRBD1 matching 7 bases. After removal of 3 bases from V and 3 bases from J, the junction contained 7 bases not matched to a gene. This CDR3 region has 14 residues. Germline V gene data show CDR1 as DFQATT and CDR2 as SNEGSKA (reference sequence). CDR3 in DNA: TGCAGTGCTAGTCTGGGACAGAGATACTATGGCTACACCTTC. Translated: CSASLGQRYYGYTF.

The CDR3 coding sequence is TGTGCCAGCAGTTTAATGGGCGTTAGCGGGAGAAGTAAATTCTACAATGAGCAGTTCTTC. This gives the protein CASSLMGVSGRSKFYNEQFF. The chain employs TRBV28 and TRBJ2-1, with 9 bases aligning to TRBD2. The CDR3 has 20 residues. Losses at the gene ends were 2 bases for V and 3 bases for J; bases not matched to a gene: 17. Germline V gene data show CDR1 as MDHEN and CDR2 as SYDVKM.

The chain uses TRBV18 and TRBJ1-4, with a tentative D call TRBD1 (5 bases). This CDR3 has 14 residues. Germline lookup yields CDR1 KGHSH and CDR2 LQKENI. V gave up 3 bases and J gave up 8 bases, with 13 bases separating them. The CDR3 DNA follows: TGTGCCAGCTCACCTCAGGGTGGGTACGAAAAACTGTTTTTT. Translation gives CASSPQGGYEKLFF.

The genes are TRBV5-4 and TRBJ1-2; a possible D gene is TRBD1 (6 bases). V was trimmed by 4 bases and J by 8 bases, leaving 12 bases between them. The CDR3 is made up of 12 amino acids. CDR1 is SGHNT, CDR2 YYREEE, per germline (reference sequence). This CDR3 reads CASSVQGVGYTF. Written as DNA, the CDR3 is TGTGCCAGCAGCGTACAGGGAGTGGGCTACACCTTC.

The sample holds many counts of this clonotype. The chain links TRBV2 to TRBJ2-7; 8 bases match TRBD2. Trimming took 4 bases from V and 2 from J; bases not matched to a gene: 7. The CDR3 consists of 15 residues. CDR1 is SNHLY, CDR2 FYNNEI, per germline. CDR3 residues: CASSVDGRATYEQYF. In DNA form, the CDR3 reads TGTGCCAGCAGTGTAGACGGGAGGGCTACCTACGAGCAGTACTTC. The full variable domain, rest sourced from reference TRBV2 and TRBJ2-7, is EPEVTQTPSHQVTQMGQEVILRCVPISNHLYFYWYRQILGQKVEFLVSFYNNEISEKSEIFDDQFSVERPDGSNFTLKIRSTKLEDSAMYFCASSVDGRATYEQYFGPGTRLTVT.

This clonotype occurred many times. V usage is TRBV7-2 and J usage is TRBJ1-6; no firm D call. The CDR3 extends over 18 amino acids. Trimming took 0 bases from V and 10 from J, leaving 22 bases between them. Germline values: CDR1 SGHTA, CDR2 FQGNSA. The CDR3 nucleotides are TGTGCCAGCAGCTTAGCAATCGTAGGAGGATCTACGACGTCACCCCTCCACTTT. It specifies CASSLAIVGGSTTSPLHF.

This clonotype occurred many times. This chain connects TRBV18 to TRBJ2-5; D gene unclear. Trimming pared 5 bases from V and 5 bases from J, leaving 15 bases between. Germline lookup yields CDR1 KGHSH and CDR2 LQKENI. The CDR3 is 14 residues long. Here the CDR3 reads CASSAPDPAETQYF. CDR3 coding DNA: TGTGCCAGCTCAGCCCCGGACCCTGCGGAGACCCAGTACTTC.

This chain connects TRBV27 to TRBJ2-2, with 9 bases that match TRBD1. The CDR3 extends over 18 amino acids. The V and J ends lost 2 bases and 6 bases, in that order; junction bases with no gene match: 13. In germline, CDR1 is MNHEY, CDR2 SMNVEV (reference sequence). The CDR3, as DNA: TGTGCCAGCAGTTTAAGTCGTATCGGGACAGGGCCGGCCGGGGAGCTGTTTTTT. Encoded protein: CASSLSRIGTGPAGELFF.

CDR3 in amino acids: CASSPHSAPREQYF. Here the CDR3 DNA reads TGTGCCAGCAGCCCCCACTCAGCGCCGCGCGAGCAGTACTTC. The chain carries TRBV11-3 and TRBJ2-7; D is unclear. V was pared by 5 bases and J by 6 bases, with 17 bases between. This CDR3 contains 14 residues. Germline V gene lookup returns CDR1 SGHNT and CDR2 YENEEA.

The chain joins TRBV19 to TRBJ1-4; D uncertain. CDR3 length equals 15 residues. Germline loops: CDR1 LNHDA, CDR2 SQIVND (reference sequence). Trimming took off 5 bases at V and 0 bases at J, with 10 bases between the two ends. CDR3 bases: TGTGCCAGTAGTTTAGGACGGGCAACTAATGAAAAACTGTTTTTT. It specifies CASSLGRATNEKLFF.

There are many counts of this clonotype. The chain has TRBV15 and TRBJ2-7; D perhaps matches TRBD1 (5 bases). From germline, CDR1 is LNHNV and CDR2 YYDKDF (reference sequence). There are 14 residues in the CDR3. Between the trimmed V and J ends, which lost 0 bases and 3 bases, there was a span of 9 bases. The CDR3 loop reads CATSRDQGGYEQYF. The CDR3 DNA sequence: TGTGCCACCAGCAGAGATCAGGGCGGCTACGAGCAGTACTTC.

This clonotype was found many times. The chain joins TRBV24-1 to TRBJ2-3; 9 nucleotides line up with TRBD2. The CDR3 length is 15 residues. Unmatched junction bases numbered 9, after V lost 10 bases and J lost 2 bases. Germline V lookup: CDR1 KGHDR, CDR2 SFDVKD. The CDR3 reads CATGSGRSVTDTQYF. The CDR3 DNA reads as TGTGCCACTGGTAGCGGGAGATCGGTCACAGATACGCAGTATTTT.

This clonotype has only a few counts. The gene calls are TRBV24-1 and TRBJ2-1, with 13 bases lining up with TRBD2. The trim removed 3 bases at V and 7 bases at J, leaving 8 bases unmatched. Germline V gene sequence: CDR1 KGHDR, CDR2 SFDVKD. The CDR3 is made up of 17 amino acids. The CDR3 here is CATSDPGLAGKKNEQFF. In DNA form, the CDR3 reads TGTGCCACCAGTGATCCGGGACTAGCGGGAAAAAAGAATGAGCAGTTCTTC.

V usage is TRBV30 and J usage is TRBJ2-7; 8 bases align to TRBD2. CDR1 and CDR2 (germline): GTSNPN, SVGIG (reference sequence). This CDR3 spans 14 amino acids. V lost 2 bases and J lost 3; bases outside the gene matches: 6. CDR3 sequence reads: CAWSPAGAGYEQYF. CDR3 sequence (DNA): TGTGCCTGGAGTCCAGCGGGGGCCGGCTACGAGCAGTACTTC.

This clonotype has ten or more counts. The chain uses TRBV2 and TRBJ2-1; 11 positions agree with TRBD1. J was trimmed by 7 bases and V by 5 bases; bases with no gene match: 10. Per the germline V gene, CDR1 is SNHLY and CDR2 is FYNNEI. The CDR3 spans 16 residues. This CDR3 is CASSSAGTGGGNEQFF. Here the CDR3 DNA reads TGTGCCAGCAGTTCTGCCGGGACAGGGGGAGGGAATGAGCAGTTCTTC.

This clonotype was seen repeatedly, ten times or more. The V call is TRBV30, the J call TRBJ1-2; unclear D gene. Germline V gene lookup returns CDR1 GTSNPN and CDR2 SVGIG (reference sequence). V lost 5 bases and J lost 0, with 10 bases in between. The length of the CDR3 is 13 residues. In nucleotides, the CDR3 is TGTGCCTGGGAGACTCTAGCTAACTATGGCTACACCTTC. Protein: CAWETLANYGYTF.

This clonotype was seen ten or more times. The rearrangement links TRBV27 to TRBJ1-2, with a possible D match to TRBD1 (6 bases). The CDR3 length is 15 residues. Germline V gives CDR1 MNHEY, CDR2 SMNVEV (reference sequence). The germline V and J ends were trimmed by 3 bases and 4 bases, with 15 bases remaining between them. This chain's CDR3 is CASSFLDSPAYGYTF. DNA for the CDR3: TGTGCCAGCAGTTTCCTGGACAGCCCAGCCTATGGCTACACCTTC.

In this sample, this clonotype turned up a few times. The chain combines TRBV7-9 with TRBJ1-3; a possible D gene is TRBD1 (6 bases). The CDR3 consists of 16 residues. V lost 1 base and J lost 2, with 12 bases in between. Germline loops: CDR1 SEHNR, CDR2 FQNEAQ (reference sequence). The DNA for the CDR3 is TGTGCCAGCAGCTTAGTAGGGGGGGCCCCTGGAAACACCATATATTTT. Amino acid sequence: CASSLVGGAPGNTIYF.